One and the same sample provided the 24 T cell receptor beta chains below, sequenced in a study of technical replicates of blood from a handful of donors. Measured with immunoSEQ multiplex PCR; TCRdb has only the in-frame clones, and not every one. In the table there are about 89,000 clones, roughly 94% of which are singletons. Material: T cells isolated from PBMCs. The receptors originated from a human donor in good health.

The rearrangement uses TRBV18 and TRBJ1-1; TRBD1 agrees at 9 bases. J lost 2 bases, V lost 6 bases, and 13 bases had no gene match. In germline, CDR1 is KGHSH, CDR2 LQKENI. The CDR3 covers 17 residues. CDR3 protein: CASSHLEGQGRNTEAFF. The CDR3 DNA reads TGTGCCAGCTCCCACCTGGAGGGACAGGGTCGAAACACTGAAGCTTTCTTT.

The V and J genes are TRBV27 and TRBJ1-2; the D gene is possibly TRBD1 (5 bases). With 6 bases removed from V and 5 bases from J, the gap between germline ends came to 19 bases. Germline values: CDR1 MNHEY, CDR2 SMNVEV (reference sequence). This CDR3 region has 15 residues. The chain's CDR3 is CASRPEAGTEYGYTF. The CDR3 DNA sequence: TGTGCCAGCAGGCCCGAGGCGGGGACTGAGTATGGCTACACCTTC.

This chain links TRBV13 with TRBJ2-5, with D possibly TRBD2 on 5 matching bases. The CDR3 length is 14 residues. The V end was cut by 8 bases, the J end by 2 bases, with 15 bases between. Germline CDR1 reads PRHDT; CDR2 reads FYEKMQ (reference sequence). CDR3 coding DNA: TGTGCCAGCGCAACCGGGAACCCACAAGAGACCCAGTACTTC. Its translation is CASATGNPQETQYF.

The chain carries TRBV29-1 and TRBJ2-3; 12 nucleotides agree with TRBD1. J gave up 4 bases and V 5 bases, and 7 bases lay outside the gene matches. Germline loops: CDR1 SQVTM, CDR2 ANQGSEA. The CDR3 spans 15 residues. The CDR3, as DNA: TGCAGCGTTACTACCGGGACAGGGGGCGCAGATACGCAGTATTTT. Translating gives CSVTTGTGGADTQYF.

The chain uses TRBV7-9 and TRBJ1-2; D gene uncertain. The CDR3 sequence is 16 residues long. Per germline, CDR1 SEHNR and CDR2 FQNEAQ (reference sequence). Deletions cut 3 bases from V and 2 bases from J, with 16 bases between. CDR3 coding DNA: TGTGCCAGCAGCTTCTGGAGGGCCGGACGGAACTATGGCTACACCTTC. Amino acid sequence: CASSFWRAGRNYGYTF.

The CDR3 here is CASSEGQTSYNSPLHF. The CDR3, as DNA: TGTGCCAGCAGTGAGGGACAGACCTCCTATAATTCACCCCTCCACTTT. This rearrangement joins TRBV6-1 to TRBJ1-6, with 7 bases matching TRBD1. The CDR3 spans 16 residues. Germline V gene sequence: CDR1 MNHNS, CDR2 SASEGT. Unmatched junction bases numbered 2, after V lost 3 bases and J lost 0 bases.

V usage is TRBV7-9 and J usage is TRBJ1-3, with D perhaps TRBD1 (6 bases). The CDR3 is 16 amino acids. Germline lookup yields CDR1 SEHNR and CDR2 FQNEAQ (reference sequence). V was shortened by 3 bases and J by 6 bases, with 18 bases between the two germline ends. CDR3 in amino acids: CASSFYSSGATNTIYF. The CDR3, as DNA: TGTGCCAGCAGCTTTTATAGTTCAGGGGCGACAAACACCATATATTTT.

In nucleotides, the CDR3 is TGCGCCAGCAGCAGGACAGGGTTAACGTCCGGCTACACCTTC. This sequence encodes CASSRTGLTSGYTF. This sequence joins TRBV5-1 and TRBJ1-2; 8 positions agree with TRBD1. V was pared by 4 bases and J by 8 bases, with 10 bases of the junction left unmatched. The CDR3 totals 14 residues. CDR1 is SGHRS and CDR2 is YFSETQ in the germline V gene.

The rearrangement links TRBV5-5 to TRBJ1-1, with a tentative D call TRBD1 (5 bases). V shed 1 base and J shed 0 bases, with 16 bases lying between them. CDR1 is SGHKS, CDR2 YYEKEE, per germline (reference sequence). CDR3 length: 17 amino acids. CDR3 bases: TGTGCCAGCAGCTTGATCCCCCAGGGTGGTATGAACACTGAAGCTTTCTTT. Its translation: CASSLIPQGGMNTEAFF.

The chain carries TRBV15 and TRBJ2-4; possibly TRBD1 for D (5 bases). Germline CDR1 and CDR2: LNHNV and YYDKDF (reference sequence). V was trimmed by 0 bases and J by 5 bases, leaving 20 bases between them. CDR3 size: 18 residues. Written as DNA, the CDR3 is TGTGCCACCAGCAGAGATGGAGCGACAGCACTAAGACAAAACATTCAGTACTTC. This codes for CATSRDGATALRQNIQYF.

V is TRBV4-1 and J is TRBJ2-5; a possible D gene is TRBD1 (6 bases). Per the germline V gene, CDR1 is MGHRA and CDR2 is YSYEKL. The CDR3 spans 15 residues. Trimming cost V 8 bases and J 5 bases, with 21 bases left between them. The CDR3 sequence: CASALAGAFGETQYF. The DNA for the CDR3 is TGCGCCAGCGCCTTAGCAGGGGCCTTCGGGGAGACCCAGTACTTC.

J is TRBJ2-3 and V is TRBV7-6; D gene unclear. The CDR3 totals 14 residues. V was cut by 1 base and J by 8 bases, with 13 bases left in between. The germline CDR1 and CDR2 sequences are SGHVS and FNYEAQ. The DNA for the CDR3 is TGTGCCAGCAGCTTAGATTCTAGTTTAGTTACGCAGTATTTT. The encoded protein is CASSLDSSLVTQYF.

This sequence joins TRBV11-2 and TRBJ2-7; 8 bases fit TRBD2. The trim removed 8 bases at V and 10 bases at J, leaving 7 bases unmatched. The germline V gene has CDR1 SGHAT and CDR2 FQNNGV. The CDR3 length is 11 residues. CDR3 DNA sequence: TGTGCCAGCTTCGGGGGGGGTTCCCAGTACTTC. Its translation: CASFGGGSQYF.

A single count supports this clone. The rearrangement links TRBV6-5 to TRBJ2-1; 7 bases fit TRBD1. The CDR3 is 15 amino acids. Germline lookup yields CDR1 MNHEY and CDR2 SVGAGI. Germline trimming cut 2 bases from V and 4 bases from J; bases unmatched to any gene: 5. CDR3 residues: CASSYGRGLYNEQFF. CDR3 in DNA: TGTGCCAGCAGTTACGGAAGGGGGCTGTACAATGAGCAGTTCTTC.

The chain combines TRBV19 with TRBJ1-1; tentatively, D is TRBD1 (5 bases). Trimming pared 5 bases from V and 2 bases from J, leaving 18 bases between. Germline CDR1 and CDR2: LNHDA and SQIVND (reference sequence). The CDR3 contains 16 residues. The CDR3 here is CASSQQGPLDNTEAFF. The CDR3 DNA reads TGTGCCAGTAGTCAGCAGGGTCCCTTAGACAACACTGAAGCTTTCTTT.

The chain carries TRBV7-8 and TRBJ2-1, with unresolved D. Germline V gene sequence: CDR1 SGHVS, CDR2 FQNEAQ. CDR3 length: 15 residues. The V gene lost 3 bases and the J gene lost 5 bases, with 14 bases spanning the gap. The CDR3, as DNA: TGTGCCAGCAGCTTGTCTAGATTTCCTAACAATGAGCAGTTCTTC. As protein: CASSLSRFPNNEQFF. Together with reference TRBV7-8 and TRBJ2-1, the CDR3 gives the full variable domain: GAGVSQSPRYKVAKRGQDVALRCDPISGHVSLFWYQQALGQGPEFLTYFQNEAQLDKSGLPSDRFFAERPEGSVSTLKIQRTQQEDSAVYLCASSLSRFPNNEQFFGPGTRLTVL.

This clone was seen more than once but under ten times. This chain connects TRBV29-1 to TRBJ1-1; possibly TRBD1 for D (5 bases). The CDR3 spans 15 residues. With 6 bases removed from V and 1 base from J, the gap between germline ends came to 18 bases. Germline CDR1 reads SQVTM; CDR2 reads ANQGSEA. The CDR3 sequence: CSVDPGQGTNTEAFF. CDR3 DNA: TGCAGCGTGGACCCCGGGCAGGGCACGAACACTGAAGCTTTCTTT.

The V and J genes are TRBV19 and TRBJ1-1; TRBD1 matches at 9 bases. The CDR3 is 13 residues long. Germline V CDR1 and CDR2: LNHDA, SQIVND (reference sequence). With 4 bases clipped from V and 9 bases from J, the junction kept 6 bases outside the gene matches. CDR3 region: CASSTGQGSKAFF. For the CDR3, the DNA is TGTGCCAGTAGTACCGGACAGGGGTCGAAAGCTTTCTTT.

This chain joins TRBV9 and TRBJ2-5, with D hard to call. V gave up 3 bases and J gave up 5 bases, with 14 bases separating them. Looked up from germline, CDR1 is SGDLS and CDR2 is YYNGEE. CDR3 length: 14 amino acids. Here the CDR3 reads CASSATQAPETQYF. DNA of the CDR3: TGTGCCAGCAGCGCCACTCAAGCGCCGGAGACCCAGTACTTC.

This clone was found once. DNA for the CDR3: TGTGCCAGCAGTGACACTAGCGGGAGCTACGAGCAGTACTTC. It yields the protein CASSDTSGSYEQYF. This sequence joins TRBV6-4 and TRBJ2-7, with TRBD2 matching 11 bases. Germline V gives CDR1 MRHNA, CDR2 SNTAGT. After removal of 2 bases from V and 3 bases from J, the junction contained 0 bases not matched to a gene. This CDR3 is 14 amino acids long.

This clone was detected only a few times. CDR3 residues: CASSLDRGNTEAFF. Written as DNA, the CDR3 is TGTGCCAGCAGTCTTGACAGGGGGAACACTGAAGCTTTCTTT. V gene TRBV2 combines with J gene TRBJ1-1; 8 nucleotides align to TRBD1. V trimming: 5 bases; J trimming: 1 base; junction bases outside the gene matches: 3. CDR1 is SNHLY, CDR2 FYNNEI, per germline. CDR3 length: 14 residues.

CDR3 sequence (DNA): TGCGCCAGCAGCTTGGCGTCTAACGAAGAGACCCAGTACTTC. Translation: CASSLASNEETQYF. V gene TRBV5-1 combines with J gene TRBJ2-5; D gene unclear. The ends were cut back, 0 bases at V and 3 bases at J, with 9 bases in the middle. The CDR3 has 14 residues. CDR1 is SGHRS and CDR2 is YFSETQ in the germline V gene.

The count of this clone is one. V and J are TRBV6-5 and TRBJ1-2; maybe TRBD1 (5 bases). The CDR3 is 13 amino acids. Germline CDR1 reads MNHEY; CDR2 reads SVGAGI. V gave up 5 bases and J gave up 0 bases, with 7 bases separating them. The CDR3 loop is CASSGHSNYGYTF. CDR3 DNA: TGTGCCAGCAGTGGACACTCTAACTATGGCTACACCTTC.

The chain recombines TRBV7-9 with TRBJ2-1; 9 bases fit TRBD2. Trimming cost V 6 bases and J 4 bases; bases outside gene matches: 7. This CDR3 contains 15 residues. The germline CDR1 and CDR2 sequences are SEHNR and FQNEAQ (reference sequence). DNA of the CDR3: TGTGCCAGCAGTAACTTGCTAGCGGGGTACAATGAGCAGTTCTTC. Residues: CASSNLLAGYNEQFF.